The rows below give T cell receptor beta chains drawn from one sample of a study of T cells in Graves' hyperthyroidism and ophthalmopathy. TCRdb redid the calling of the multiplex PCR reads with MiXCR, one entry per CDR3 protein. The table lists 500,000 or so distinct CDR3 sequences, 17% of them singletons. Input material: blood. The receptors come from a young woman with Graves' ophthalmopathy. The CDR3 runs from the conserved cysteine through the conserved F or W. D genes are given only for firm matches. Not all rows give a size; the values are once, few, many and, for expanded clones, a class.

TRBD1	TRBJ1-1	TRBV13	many	CASSLEGAGRNTEAFF	TGTGCCAGCAGCTTAGAGGGGGCAGGGCGGAACACTGAAGCTTTCTTT
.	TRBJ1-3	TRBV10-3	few	CAISEPNDFGNTIYF	TGTGCCATCAGTGAGCCGAATGATTTTGGAAACACCATATATTTT
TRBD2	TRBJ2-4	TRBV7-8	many	CASSLGLAGGIQYF	TGTGCCAGCAGCCTCGGACTAGCGGGTGGCATTCAGTACTTC
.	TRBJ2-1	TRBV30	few	CAWSLQGWSYNEQFF	TGTGCCTGGAGCCTACAGGGTTGGAGCTACAATGAGCAGTTCTTC
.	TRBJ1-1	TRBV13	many	CASSLGYSEAFF	TGTGCCAGCAGCTTAGGTTACAGTGAAGCTTTCTTT
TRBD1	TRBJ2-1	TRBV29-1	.	CSVEVAGGVNEQFF	TGCAGCGTTGAAGTGGCAGGGGGTGTTAATGAGCAGTTCTTC
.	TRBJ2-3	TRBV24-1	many	CATSDLGTQTGGIADTQYF	TGTGCCACCAGTGATTTGGGGACCCAGACAGGAGGTATTGCAGATACGCAGTATTTT
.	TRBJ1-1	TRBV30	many	CAWSVGHLNTEAFF	TGTGCCTGGAGTGTAGGACATTTGAACACTGAAGCTTTCTTT
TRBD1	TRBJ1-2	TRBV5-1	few	CASSKGQAYGYTF	TGCGCCAGCAGCAAAGGACAGGCCTATGGCTACACCTTC
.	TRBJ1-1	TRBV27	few	CASSLGGSGLTEAFF	TGTGCCAGCAGTTTAGGGGGGTCAGGCCTTACTGAAGCTTTCTTT
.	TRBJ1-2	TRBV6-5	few	CASSYPDDYGYTF	TGTGCCAGCAGTTACCCAGATGACTATGGCTACACCTTC
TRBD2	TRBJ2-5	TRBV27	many	CASSLTSGSGETQYF	TGTGCCAGCAGTCTAACTAGCGGGAGTGGGGAGACCCAGTACTTC
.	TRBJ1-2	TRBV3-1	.	CASSQGERRYYGYIF	TGTGCCAGCAGCCAAGGGGAACGGCGGTACTATGGCTACATCTTC
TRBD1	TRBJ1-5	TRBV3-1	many	CASSQGSAGGQPQHF	TGTGCCAGCAGCCAAGGTTCGGCAGGGGGACAGCCCCAGCATTTT
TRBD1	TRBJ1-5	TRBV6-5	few	CASSYGTGVGQPQHF	TGTGCCAGCAGTTACGGGACAGGGGTAGGCCAGCCCCAGCATTTT
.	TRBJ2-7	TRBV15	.	CATKEGGGSSYEQYF	TGTGCCACCAAAGAGGGGGGGGGGAGCTCCTACGAGCAGTACTTC
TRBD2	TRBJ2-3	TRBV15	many	CATSRELAGADTDTQYF	TGTGCCACCAGCAGAGAACTAGCGGGGGCCGACACAGATACGCAGTATTTT
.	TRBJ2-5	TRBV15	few	CATSRDFSLRTDQETQYF	TGTGCCACCAGCAGAGATTTTAGTCTGCGCACAGATCAAGAGACCCAGTACTTC
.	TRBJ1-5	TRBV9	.	CASSPSRRDSNQPQHF	TGTGCCAGCAGCCCCTCAAGGAGGGATTCCAATCAGCCCCAGCATTTT
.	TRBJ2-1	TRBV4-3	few	CASSQERSGLNEQFF	TGCGCCAGCAGCCAAGAGCGCTCAGGATTGAATGAGCAGTTCTTC
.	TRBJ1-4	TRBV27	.	CASSLVGGKGEKLFF	TGTGCCAGCAGTTTAGTGGGCGGGAAAGGTGAAAAACTGTTTTTT
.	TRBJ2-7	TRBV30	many	CAAGEGEQYF	TGTGCCGCCGGGGAAGGCGAGCAGTACTTC
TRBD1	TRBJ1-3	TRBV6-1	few	CASSVTGTGIFSGNTIYF	TGTGCCAGCAGCGTTACCGGGACAGGGATTTTCTCTGGAAACACCATATATTTT
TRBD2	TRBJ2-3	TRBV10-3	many	CAIRGLAGDTQYF	TGTGCCATCAGGGGACTAGCGGGGGATACGCAGTATTTT
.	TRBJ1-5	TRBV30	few	CAWGGLGSNQPQHF	TGTGCCTGGGGGGGTTTAGGTAGCAATCAGCCCCAGCATTTT
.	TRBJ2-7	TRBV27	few	CASSLGHHYEQYF	TGTGCCAGCAGTTTAGGGCACCATTACGAGCAGTACTTC
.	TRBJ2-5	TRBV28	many	CASSPRTRGETQYF	TGTGCCAGCAGTCCCCGGACGAGAGGGGAGACCCAGTACTTC